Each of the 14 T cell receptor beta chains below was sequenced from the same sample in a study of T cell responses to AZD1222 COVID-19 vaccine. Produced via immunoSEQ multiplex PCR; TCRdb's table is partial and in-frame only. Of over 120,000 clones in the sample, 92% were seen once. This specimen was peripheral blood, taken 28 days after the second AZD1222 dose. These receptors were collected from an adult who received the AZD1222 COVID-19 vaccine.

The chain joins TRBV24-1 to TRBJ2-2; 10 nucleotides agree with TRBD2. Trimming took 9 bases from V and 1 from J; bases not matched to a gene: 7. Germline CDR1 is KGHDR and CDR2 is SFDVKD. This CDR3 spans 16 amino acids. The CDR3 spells CATSGVAGGNTGELFF. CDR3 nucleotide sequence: TGTGCCACCTCCGGGGTAGCGGGAGGGAACACCGGGGAGCTGTTTTTT.

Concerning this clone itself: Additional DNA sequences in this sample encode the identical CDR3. The CDR3 here is CASSLPGQGNTEAFF. The DNA for the CDR3 is TGTGCCAGCAGTCTACCGGGACAGGGGAACACTGAAGCTTTCTTT. J is TRBJ1-1 and V is TRBV28, with 9 positions matching TRBD1. This CDR3 region has 15 residues. Trimming at V came to 5 bases and at J to 1 base, leaving 5 bases not matched to a gene. Per germline, CDR1 MDHEN and CDR2 SYDVKM. Full variable domain (rest looked up from reference TRBV28 and TRBJ1-1): DVKVTQSSRYLVKRTGEKVFLECVQDMDHENMFWYRQDPGLGLRLIYFSYDVKMKEKGDIPEGYSVSREKKERFSLILESASTNQTSMYLCASSLPGQGNTEAFFGQGTRLTVV.

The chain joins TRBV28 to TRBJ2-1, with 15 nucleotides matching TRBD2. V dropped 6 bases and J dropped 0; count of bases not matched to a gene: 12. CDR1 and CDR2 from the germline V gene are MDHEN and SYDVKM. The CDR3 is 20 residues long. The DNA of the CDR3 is TGTGCCAGCAGGGGGGGACTAGCGGGAGGAATCTTTAGCTCCTACAATGAGCAGTTCTTC. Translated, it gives CASRGGLAGGIFSSYNEQFF.

The CDR3 DNA reads as TGCGCCAGCAGCCAATTCAGGGGCTCTGAAGCTTTCTTT. Amino acids: CASSQFRGSEAFF. The chain uses TRBV4-3 and TRBJ1-1; a weak D match, TRBD1 (6 bases). Germline V gene lookup returns CDR1 LGHNA and CDR2 YSLEER. Trimming cost V 2 bases and J 6 bases, with 10 bases left between them. The CDR3 runs to 13 residues.

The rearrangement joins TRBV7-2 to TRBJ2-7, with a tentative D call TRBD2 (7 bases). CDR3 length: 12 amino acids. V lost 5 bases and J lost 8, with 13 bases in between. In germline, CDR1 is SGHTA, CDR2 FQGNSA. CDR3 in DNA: TGTGCCAGCAGCCCCGGGGGGACAAAGCAGTACTTC. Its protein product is CASSPGGTKQYF.

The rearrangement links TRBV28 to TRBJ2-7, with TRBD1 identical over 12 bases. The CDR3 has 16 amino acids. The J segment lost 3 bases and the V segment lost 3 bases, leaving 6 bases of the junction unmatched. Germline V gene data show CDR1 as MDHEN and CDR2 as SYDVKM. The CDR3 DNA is TGTGCCAGCAGTTTGGGACAGGGGGCAGGGATCTACGAGCAGTACTTC. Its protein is CASSLGQGAGIYEQYF.

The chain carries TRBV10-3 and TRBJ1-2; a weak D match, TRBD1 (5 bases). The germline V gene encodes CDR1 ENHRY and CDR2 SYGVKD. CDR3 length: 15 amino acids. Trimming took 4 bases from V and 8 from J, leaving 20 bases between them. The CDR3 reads CAISGVDSLPKGYTF. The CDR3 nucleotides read TGTGCCATCAGTGGAGTTGACAGCCTCCCTAAAGGCTACACCTTC.

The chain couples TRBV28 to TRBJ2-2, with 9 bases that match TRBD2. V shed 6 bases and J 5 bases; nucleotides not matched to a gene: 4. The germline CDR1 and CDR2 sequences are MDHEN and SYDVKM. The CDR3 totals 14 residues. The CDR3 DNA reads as TGTGCCAGCAGCCTTAGCGGGAGAACCGGGGAGCTGTTTTTT. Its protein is CASSLSGRTGELFF.

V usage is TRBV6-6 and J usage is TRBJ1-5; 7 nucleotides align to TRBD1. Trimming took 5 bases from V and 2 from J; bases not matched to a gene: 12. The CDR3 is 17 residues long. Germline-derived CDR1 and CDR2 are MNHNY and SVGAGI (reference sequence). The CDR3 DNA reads TGTGCCAGCAGTCCACGACCCGGGACAGTGGGCAATCAGCCCCAGCATTTT. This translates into CASSPRPGTVGNQPQHF.

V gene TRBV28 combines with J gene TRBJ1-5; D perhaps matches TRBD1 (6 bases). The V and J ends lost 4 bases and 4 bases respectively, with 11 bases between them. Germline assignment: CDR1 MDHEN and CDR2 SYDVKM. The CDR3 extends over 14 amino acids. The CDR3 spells CASSWGGSNQPQHF. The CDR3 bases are TGTGCCAGCAGTTGGGGGGGCTCAAATCAGCCCCAGCATTTT.

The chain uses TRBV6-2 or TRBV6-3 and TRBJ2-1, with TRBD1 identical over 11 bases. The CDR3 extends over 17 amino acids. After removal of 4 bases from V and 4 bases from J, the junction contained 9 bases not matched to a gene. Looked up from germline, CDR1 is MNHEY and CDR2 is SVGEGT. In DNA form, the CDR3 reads TGTGCCAGCAGTTTTAACGAGGACAGGGGGCCTTACAATGAGCAGTTCTTC. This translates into CASSFNEDRGPYNEQFF.

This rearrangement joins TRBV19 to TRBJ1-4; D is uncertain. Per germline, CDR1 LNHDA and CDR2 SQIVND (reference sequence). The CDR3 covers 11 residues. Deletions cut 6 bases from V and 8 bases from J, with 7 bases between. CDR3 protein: CASRIGEKLFF. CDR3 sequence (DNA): TGTGCCAGTAGAATCGGGGAAAAACTGTTTTTT.

The CDR3 sequence: CASSFGQGNYNSPLHF. For the CDR3, the DNA is TGTGCCAGCAGTTTTGGACAGGGGAACTATAATTCACCCCTCCACTTT. The chain has TRBV28 and TRBJ1-6, with 9 bases lining up with TRBD1. With V trimmed by 3 bases and J by 3 bases, 3 bases remained unmatched. The CDR3 extends over 16 amino acids. The germline gives CDR1 MDHEN, CDR2 SYDVKM.

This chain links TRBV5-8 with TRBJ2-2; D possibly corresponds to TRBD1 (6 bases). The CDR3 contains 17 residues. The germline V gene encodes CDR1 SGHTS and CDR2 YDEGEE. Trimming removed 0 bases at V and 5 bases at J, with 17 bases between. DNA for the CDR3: TGTGCCAGCAGCTTGGCCGGACAGTCACTGGGGACCGGGGAGCTGTTTTTT. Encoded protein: CASSLAGQSLGTGELFF. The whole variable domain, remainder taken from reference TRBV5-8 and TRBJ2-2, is EAGVTQSPTHLIKTRGQQATLRCSPISGHTSVYWYQQALGLGLQFLLWYDEGEERNRGNFPPRFSGRQFPNYSSELNVNALELEDSALYLCASSLAGQSLGTGELFFGEGSRLTVL.